These 32 T cell receptor beta chains originate from one sample sequenced in a study of blood T cell repertoires in COVID-19. Sequencing used immunoSEQ multiplex PCR; TCRdb keeps in-frame clones, though not all of them. This sample has some 83,000 clones, with under 90% found just once. Sequenced sample: peripheral blood. All receptors come from an elderly man with acute or convalescent COVID-19.

J is TRBJ1-1 and V is TRBV19, with 7 positions matching TRBD1. The CDR3 runs to 14 residues. Germline trimming cut 5 bases from V and 7 bases from J; bases unmatched to any gene: 10. The V gene's germline CDR1 is LNHDA and CDR2 SQIVND (reference sequence). DNA of the CDR3: TGTGCCAGTAGTGCCCCCGGGACAGACTATGAAGCTTTCTTT. Translated: CASSAPGTDYEAFF.

The genes are TRBV2 and TRBJ1-2; D ambiguous. Germline CDR1 SNHLY, CDR2 FYNNEI. The V gene lost 8 bases and the J gene lost 4 bases, with 11 bases spanning the gap. The CDR3 loop spans 12 amino acids. This CDR3 is CASPRLSYGYTF. The CDR3 coding sequence is TGTGCCAGCCCTAGGCTGTCCTATGGCTACACCTTC.

This CDR3 is CATSREGRGLLNNEQFF. CDR3 coding DNA: TGTGCCACCAGCAGAGAGGGCAGGGGGCTCCTGAACAATGAGCAGTTCTTC. The chain uses TRBV15 and TRBJ2-1; TRBD1 matches 8 bases. V shed 0 bases and J 5 bases; nucleotides not matched to a gene: 9. The CDR3 has 17 amino acids. Germline-derived CDR1 and CDR2 are LNHNV and YYDKDF (reference sequence).

This CDR3 reads CASSQGGLAGVYEQYF. CDR3 coding DNA: TGTGCCAGCAGCCAGGGAGGACTAGCGGGAGTTTACGAGCAGTACTTC. The chain links TRBV3-1 (or the pseudogene TRBV3-2) to TRBJ2-7; 13 bases map to TRBD2. Germline V gives CDR1 LGHDT, CDR2 YNNKEL (reference sequence). Unmatched junction bases numbered 6, after V lost 3 bases and J lost 4 bases. The CDR3 loop spans 16 amino acids.

This chain links TRBV5-1 with TRBJ2-1; a possible D gene is TRBD1 (6 bases). This CDR3 spans 15 amino acids. Germline V CDR1 and CDR2: SGHRS, YFSETQ. Trimming stripped 4 bases from V and 0 bases from J, with 11 bases between. CDR3 sequence (DNA): TGCGCCAGCAGCCTAGGACAGAGCTCCTACAATGAGCAGTTCTTC. Residues: CASSLGQSSYNEQFF.

The V gene is TRBV29-1, the J gene TRBJ1-3, with unresolved D. Deletions cut 7 bases from V and 0 bases from J, with 10 bases between. The CDR3 is made up of 13 amino acids. CDR1 is SQVTM, CDR2 ANQGSEA, per germline. The CDR3 protein is CSASKSSGNTIYF. As DNA, the CDR3 is TGCAGCGCTTCCAAGAGCTCTGGAAACACCATATATTTT.

V gene TRBV6-5 combines with J gene TRBJ2-1; 8 positions agree with TRBD1. The ends lost 10 bases at V and 9 bases at J; junction bases unmatched: 8. CDR1 and CDR2 from the germline V gene are MNHEY and SVGAGI. This CDR3 spans 12 amino acids. The CDR3 DNA follows: TGTGCCACCCAGACAGGGGCGATTGAGCAGTTCTTC. Amino acid sequence: CATQTGAIEQFF.

This clone was observed a single time. The chain joins TRBV5-5 to TRBJ2-7; tentative D call: TRBD1 (5 bases). Germline V gives CDR1 SGHKS, CDR2 YYEKEE (reference sequence). The CDR3 contains 16 residues. The V end was cut by 5 bases, the J end by 6 bases, with 24 bases between. Here the CDR3 reads CASSRTSGARPGEQYF. The CDR3 DNA sequence: TGTGCCAGCAGTCGGACATCTGGGGCCCGCCCCGGCGAGCAGTACTTC. Together with reference TRBV5-5 and TRBJ2-7, the CDR3 gives the full variable domain: DAGVTQSPTHLIKTRGQQVTLRCSPISGHKSVSWYQQVLGQGPQFIFQYYEKEERGRGNFPDRFSARQFPNYSSELNVNALLLGDSALYLCASSRTSGARPGEQYFGPGTRLTVT.

This chain joins TRBV18 and TRBJ1-1, with D maybe TRBD1 (6 bases). Germline assignment: CDR1 KGHSH and CDR2 LQKENI. V lost 4 bases and J 11 bases, leaving 14 bases between the germline ends. The CDR3 runs 12 residues. The DNA of the CDR3 is TGTGCCAGCTCACTAGACAGGAATGGGGCTTTCTTT. Translating gives CASSLDRNGAFF.

The CDR3 bases are TGCGCCAGCAGCTTGAGTACTAGCGGAGGCACAGATACGCAGTATTTT. It is translated as CASSLSTSGGTDTQYF. The chain employs TRBV5-1 and TRBJ2-3, with 8 bases lining up with TRBD2. The CDR3 consists of 16 residues. Per germline, CDR1 SGHRS and CDR2 YFSETQ. V was pared by 1 base and J by 1 base, with 5 bases of the junction left unmatched.

J is TRBJ1-5 and V is TRBV6-5, with D unclear. V lost 6 bases and J 2 bases, leaving 11 bases between the germline ends. CDR1 is MNHEY and CDR2 is SVGAGI in the germline V gene. The CDR3 contains 14 residues. The DNA of the CDR3 is TGTGCCAGCAGCCTAACGAGGGGCAATCAGCCCCAGCATTTT. Amino acid sequence: CASSLTRGNQPQHF.

The V and J genes are TRBV5-5 and TRBJ2-5; TRBD1 matches at 9 bases. This CDR3 contains 16 residues. From germline, CDR1 is SGHKS and CDR2 YYEKEE (reference sequence). Trimming cost V 2 bases and J 5 bases; bases outside gene matches: 10. CDR3 region: CASSFYRGRVAETQYF. DNA of the CDR3: TGTGCCAGCAGCTTCTACAGGGGGCGGGTAGCGGAGACCCAGTACTTC. Filled out from reference TRBV5-5 and TRBJ2-5, the complete variable domain reads DAGVTQSPTHLIKTRGQQVTLRCSPISGHKSVSWYQQVLGQGPQFIFQYYEKEERGRGNFPDRFSARQFPNYSSELNVNALLLGDSALYLCASSFYRGRVAETQYFGPGTRLLVL.

This clone has just one count. J is TRBJ1-2 and V is TRBV19, with 9 bases matching TRBD1. From germline, CDR1 is LNHDA and CDR2 SQIVND (reference sequence). The CDR3 sequence is 15 residues long. Trimming cost V 4 bases and J 2 bases; bases outside gene matches: 5. The CDR3 sequence: CASSRTGDPNYGYTF. DNA for the CDR3: TGTGCCAGTAGTAGGACAGGGGACCCAAACTATGGCTACACCTTC.

The V gene is TRBV2, the J gene TRBJ2-3, with 8 bases matching TRBD2. Looked up from germline, CDR1 is SNHLY and CDR2 is FYNNEI. The CDR3 is made up of 15 amino acids. V dropped 6 bases and J dropped 4; count of bases not matched to a gene: 9. This CDR3 is CASRINSGKADTQYF. The CDR3 coding sequence is TGTGCCAGCAGGATTAATAGCGGGAAAGCAGATACGCAGTATTTT.

The rearrangement links TRBV11-2 to TRBJ2-5; TRBD1 might be the D (5 bases). CDR1 and CDR2 (germline): SGHAT, FQNNGV. This CDR3 has 13 amino acids. V lost 2 bases, J lost 1 base, and 5 bases lay in between. This chain's CDR3 is CASSLQGQETQYF. CDR3 in DNA: TGTGCCAGCAGCTTACAGGGCCAAGAGACCCAGTACTTC.

This chain uses TRBV18 with TRBJ1-5, with D perhaps TRBD1 (6 bases). CDR1 is KGHSH, CDR2 LQKENI, per germline. The CDR3 length is 13 residues. Trimming took off 6 bases at V and 5 bases at J, with 11 bases between the two ends. The CDR3 bases are TGTGCCAGCTCTCAGGGGACCGATCAGCCCCAGCATTTT. This encodes CASSQGTDQPQHF.

The chain combines TRBV2 with TRBJ1-1; the D is unclear. The CDR3 runs to 15 residues. The germline V gene has CDR1 SNHLY and CDR2 FYNNEI. Trimming took off 1 base at V and 1 base at J, with 10 bases between the two ends. Written as DNA, the CDR3 is TGTGCCAGCAGTGAAGATTTAGGAGCGAACACTGAAGCTTTCTTT. As protein: CASSEDLGANTEAFF. Supplemented by reference TRBV2 and TRBJ1-1, the full variable domain reads EPEVTQTPSHQVTQMGQEVILRCVPISNHLYFYWYRQILGQKVEFLVSFYNNEISEKSEIFDDQFSVERPDGSNFTLKIRSTKLEDSAMYFCASSEDLGANTEAFFGQGTRLTVV.

This chain uses TRBV30 with TRBJ2-7; TRBD1 agrees at 7 bases. The V segment lost 5 bases and the J segment 2 bases; nucleotides outside the gene matches: 6. The germline gives CDR1 GTSNPN, CDR2 SVGIG (reference sequence). The CDR3 spans 13 residues. CDR3 in amino acids: CAWSRDSPYEQYF. DNA of the CDR3: TGTGCCTGGTCAAGGGACAGCCCCTACGAGCAGTACTTC.

The CDR3 DNA is TGTGCCAGCAGCTTAGTACAGCTGGGTAATTCACCCCTCCACTTT. This codes for CASSLVQLGNSPLHF. The chain has TRBV11-2 and TRBJ1-6; D is uncertain. The CDR3 runs 15 residues. CDR1 SGHAT and CDR2 FQNNGV come from the germline V gene. V was cut by 1 base and J by 6 bases, with 10 bases left in between.

V is TRBV7-2 and J is TRBJ1-1, with D possibly being TRBD1 (5 bases). This CDR3 region has 14 residues. V gave up 5 bases and J gave up 3 bases, with 13 bases separating them. From germline, CDR1 is SGHTA and CDR2 FQGNSA. CDR3 sequence (DNA): TGTGCCAGCAGCCATGGGGGGAGGTACACTGAAGCTTTCTTT. It is translated as CASSHGGRYTEAFF.

The V gene is TRBV7-3, the J gene TRBJ2-7, with D possibly being TRBD2 (6 bases). Between the trimmed V and J ends, which lost 3 bases and 2 bases, there was a span of 11 bases. The CDR3 sequence is 14 residues long. The germline CDR1 and CDR2 sequences are SGHTA and FQGTGA. CDR3 sequence reads: CASSLGSGPYEQYF. Written as DNA, the CDR3 is TGTGCCAGCAGCTTGGGTAGCGGCCCCTACGAGCAGTACTTC.

The rearrangement links TRBV19 to TRBJ1-2, with a possible D match to TRBD1 (6 bases). The germline gives CDR1 LNHDA, CDR2 SQIVND (reference sequence). The V gene lost 6 bases and the J gene lost 3 bases, with 17 bases spanning the gap. The CDR3 is 15 amino acids. In DNA, the CDR3 is TGTGCCAGTAGCACCGGGACACTGAGGGACTATGGCTACACCTTC. Translated: CASSTGTLRDYGYTF.

The rearrangement uses TRBV28 and TRBJ2-6, with D perhaps matching TRBD2 (5 bases). The V end was cut by 3 bases, the J end by 4 bases, with 13 bases between. The CDR3 length is 16 residues. Germline V gene data show CDR1 as MDHEN and CDR2 as SYDVKM. The CDR3 protein is CASSFSGNSGANVLTF. DNA of the CDR3: TGTGCCAGCAGTTTTTCCGGGAATTCAGGGGCCAACGTCCTGACTTTC.

CDR3 coding DNA: TGTGCCAGCAGTTACCTGGACAGATTTCAAGAGACCCAGTACTTC. It codes for CASSYLDRFQETQYF. The chain combines TRBV6-2 or TRBV6-3 with TRBJ2-5; TRBD1 is a possible D gene (6 bases). Looked up from germline, CDR1 is MNHEY and CDR2 is SVGEGT. V was pared by 2 bases and J by 2 bases, with 12 bases between. This CDR3 comprises 15 residues.

The chain is built from TRBV9 and TRBJ1-6; 10 bases map to TRBD1. Germline CDR1 reads SGDLS; CDR2 reads YYNGEE. Trimming at V came to 0 bases and at J to 3 bases, leaving 0 bases not matched to a gene. The CDR3 has 16 amino acids. This CDR3 is CASSVGDRGYNSPLHF. CDR3 DNA sequence: TGTGCCAGCAGCGTAGGGGACAGGGGCTATAATTCACCCCTCCACTTT.

V usage is TRBV18 and J usage is TRBJ2-2, with TRBD1 as a possible D gene (6 bases). This CDR3 is built from 14 residues. CDR1 and CDR2 (germline): KGHSH, LQKENI. The V and J ends lost 6 bases and 5 bases respectively, with 13 bases between them. The CDR3 DNA sequence: TGTGCCAGCTCTCTTCGACAGGTGACCGGGGAGCTGTTTTTT. The encoded protein is CASSLRQVTGELFF.

The genes are TRBV5-4 and TRBJ2-5, with TRBD1 identical over 7 bases. V was pared by 4 bases and J by 2 bases, with 11 bases of the junction left unmatched. CDR3 length: 16 amino acids. The germline V gene has CDR1 SGHNT and CDR2 YYREEE (reference sequence). CDR3 in DNA: TGTGCCAGCAGCCCCCGGCAAGGGGGACAGCAAGAGACCCAGTACTTC. It encodes CASSPRQGGQQETQYF.

V is TRBV7-3 and J is TRBJ2-6, with 11 bases fitting TRBD1. Trimming at V came to 4 bases and at J to 0 bases, leaving 5 bases not matched to a gene. The CDR3 runs 18 residues. The germline CDR1 and CDR2 sequences are SGHTA and FQGTGA. The CDR3 spells CASSSRDRGASGANVLTF. The CDR3 region has the DNA TGTGCCAGCAGCTCGAGGGACAGGGGGGCCTCTGGGGCCAACGTCCTGACTTTC. Variable domain in full (rest from reference TRBV7-3 and TRBJ2-6): GAGVSQTPSNKVTEKGKYVELRCDPISGHTALYWYRQSLGQGPEFLIYFQGTGAADDSGLPNDRFFAVRPEGSVSTLKIQRTERGDSAVYLCASSSRDRGASGANVLTFGAGSRLTVL.

The chain employs TRBV2 and TRBJ2-2; D may be TRBD1 (5 bases). In germline, CDR1 is SNHLY, CDR2 FYNNEI. Between the trimmed V and J ends, which lost 8 bases and 1 base, there was a span of 8 bases. The CDR3 has 13 residues. The DNA of the CDR3 is TGTGCCAGCGGGGCGGAGAACACCGGGGAGCTGTTTTTT. Its protein product is CASGAENTGELFF.

The genes are TRBV9 and TRBJ1-1; 9 bases line up with TRBD1. The trim removed 3 bases at V and 3 bases at J, leaving 12 bases unmatched. The CDR3 loop spans 17 amino acids. Per the germline V gene, CDR1 is SGDLS and CDR2 is YYNGEE. This CDR3 reads CASSASGTGNIYTEAFF. The CDR3 region has the DNA TGTGCCAGCAGCGCGAGTGGGACAGGGAATATTTACACTGAAGCTTTCTTT.

In its sample, this clone was seen once. The genes are TRBV28 and TRBJ1-2; 11 bases match TRBD1. J gave up 7 bases and V 6 bases, and 4 bases lay outside the gene matches. CDR3 size: 13 residues. The V gene's germline CDR1 is MDHEN and CDR2 SYDVKM. The CDR3 reads CASRRDRGAGYTF. DNA of the CDR3: TGTGCCAGCAGGAGGGACAGGGGGGCTGGCTACACCTTC.

The V and J genes are TRBV29-1 and TRBJ2-3; D might be TRBD2 (6 bases). Germline assignment: CDR1 SQVTM and CDR2 ANQGSEA. The CDR3 spans 14 residues. The V end was cut by 3 bases, the J end by 4 bases, with 14 bases between. The CDR3 reads CSVEAGFSSDTQYF. The CDR3 coding sequence is TGCAGCGTTGAGGCGGGGTTTTCATCAGATACGCAGTATTTT.